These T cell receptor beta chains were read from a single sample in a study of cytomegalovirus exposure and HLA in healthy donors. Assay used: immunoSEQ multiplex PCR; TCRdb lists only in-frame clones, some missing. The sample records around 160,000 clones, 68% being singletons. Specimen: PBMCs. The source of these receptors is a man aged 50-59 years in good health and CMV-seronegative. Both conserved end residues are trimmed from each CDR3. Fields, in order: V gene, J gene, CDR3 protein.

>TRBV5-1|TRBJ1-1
ASSLAYGGRDTEAF
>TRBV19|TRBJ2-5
ASSPRTVGEETQY
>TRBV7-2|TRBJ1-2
ASSLAVSDSPSNYGYT
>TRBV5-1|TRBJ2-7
ASSVPGHYEQY
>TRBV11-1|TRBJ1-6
ASSLRQGNSPLH
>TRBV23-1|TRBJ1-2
ASSQSDTSNYGYT
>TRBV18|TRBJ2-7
ASSQDRGVSEQY
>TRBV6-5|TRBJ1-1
ASSYSRGPAEAF
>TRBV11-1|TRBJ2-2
ASSLTTSTGELF
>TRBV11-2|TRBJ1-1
ASSLGGTANTEAF
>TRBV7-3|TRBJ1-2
ASSSTAGNPNYGYT
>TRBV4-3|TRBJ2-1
ASSPTVAYNEQF
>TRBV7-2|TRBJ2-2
ASSLVRGPNTGELF
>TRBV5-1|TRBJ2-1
ASSSRTDYNEQF
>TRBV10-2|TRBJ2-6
ASSSAGTGLSGANVLT